This T cell receptor beta chain was recovered during a study of cytomegalovirus exposure and HLA in healthy donors (TCRdb year 2017). In terms of the full investigation: An earlier analysis of 550 to 700 of the donors reported about 250 Gb of sequence data and around 110 million unique TCR beta sequences from about 200 million T cells. Approximately 310 gigabases of sequencing data and 70 million to 100 million unique TCR sequences were included in an early release covering roughly 600 HLA-typed donors. Of the roughly 400 genotyped donors, roughly 80% fell in the genetic ancestry cluster associated with self-reported Caucasian donors. The study aimed to test whether cataloging public T cell receptors could reveal signatures of past pathogen exposure. Using immunosequencing, the study profiled T cell repertoires from 640 or so subjects and related those repertoires to cytomegalovirus serostatus. Along with the approximately 600-subject first cohort, a separate validation cohort of over a hundred different subjects was used. To predict cytomegalovirus infection status, the study brought together high-throughput TCR immunosequencing, statistical association of individual TCRs with disease status, and machine learning. To study patterns of TCR occurrence, a later analysis re-analyzed previously published TCR beta repertoires from hundreds of donors and added high-resolution HLA genotyping. The later analysis used no new phenotypic data to find candidate immune exposures, relying instead on TCR beta sequences and their occurrence across donors. To decide whether each TCR beta V gene segment behaved as functional or pseudogenic, an earlier analysis of nearly 600 of the donors relied on high-throughput TCR beta sequencing. Alongside the repertoire data, information on donor age, sex, ethnicity and CMV serostatus was compiled. A later genetic analysis took genome-wide SNP genotypes for about three fifths of the 666 donors and used that subset as a discovery cohort. All discovery cohort repertoires had been generated using a single sequencing platform. Class I and class II HLA loci were covered by the typing at four-digit resolution. The number of typed donors differed by locus: about 629-630 for A, B, C, DRB1 and DQB1; some 500 for DQA1; over 600 for DPA1; and around 450 for DPB1. About five DR-DQ haplotypes were treated as single units for association and clustering because of strong linkage in the cohort. Across under 500 genotyped donors of the cohort, an average of approximately 240,000 unique TCR beta nucleotide sequences per donor were sequenced, and approximately 19% of those sequences were non-productive.

With respect to this clone: Its antigen is unknown. No base quality information exists; no much larger clone differs at one position.

From the cysteine through the phenylalanine, the CDR3 covers 17 amino acids. Solely the CDR3 DNA is kept, with 51 bases framed from the first base. The germline V gene (reference sequence) yields LNHDA for CDR1 and SQIVND for CDR2. V loses 5 bases of germline sequence and J loses 1 base, and the interval between the two ends is 17 bases. Library creation used the immunoSEQ multiplex PCR assay. A mixture of 60 forward primers for TCR Vbeta segments and 13 reverse primers for TCR Jbeta segments was used in the multiplex PCR. The CDR3 region of rearranged TCR beta genes was amplified from genomic DNA by a multiplex PCR assay. On the Illumina HiSeq System, the amplified TCR beta libraries were sequenced as 87-base-pair reads. The original pipeline was this. Across the 600 to 700 repertoires, a later analysis counted roughly 84 million unique TCR beta chains, some 11 million of which were shared by at least two donors. Raw reads were error-corrected and collapsed into unique sequences by a nearest-neighbor algorithm in which closely related sequences were merged to remove PCR and sequencing errors. To assign V, D and J gene segments, CDR3 sequences were aligned to IMGT reference sequences. Each retained sequence needed at least a six-nucleotide match to both a V gene segment and a J gene segment. Rearrangements were classified as productive when the CDR3 lacked stop codons and remained in frame with V and J, and all other rearrangements were classified as non-productive. Following IMGT convention, CDR3 was defined as the stretch from the second conserved V-encoded cysteine up to the conserved J-encoded phenylalanine. The earlier analysis of about 500 of the donors excluded sequences that lacked an unambiguous match to a single V gene segment. An earlier analysis of a few hundred of the donors called V segments functional above 56.7% productive rearrangements and segregating when the between-donor standard deviation exceeded 5%. To diagnose cytomegalovirus status from the catalog of TCR beta chain sequences, a statistical classification framework was built. V and J gene assignment, in a later analysis, came from comparing TCR nucleotide sequences with IMGT/GENE-DB human TR gene sequences. In a later analysis, CDR3 sequences and most-parsimonious VDJ recombination scenarios were assigned using the TCRdist pipeline. A later analysis defined each TCR beta chain by its CDR3 amino acid sequence plus V-gene family, and excluded reads lacking a unique V-gene family. To address suspected cross-contamination and a sequencing artifact, a later analysis removed 550 to 750 highly shared, low-generation-probability nucleotide sequences. For each public chain, a later analysis derived a clonal expansion index from normalized ranks of inferred template counts within each repertoire. In a later analysis, generation probabilities were computed with a VDJ recombination model fitted to out-of-frame rearrangements, and the resulting probabilities were checked against IGoR. Hypergeometric tests were used in a later analysis to score TCR-TCR, TCR-HLA and TCR-CMV co-occurrence, with a repertoire-size bias correction applied to the TCR pairs. False discovery rates were estimated in a later analysis by permuting HLA or CMV assignments 20 times. In a later analysis, co-occurring TCRs were grouped using DBSCAN, with TCRdist sequence similarity added in when clustering inside HLA-allele-positive subsets. Repertoires with fewer than 30,000 or more than 120,000 public chains, plus five repertoires with anomalous nucleotide sharing, were excluded from co-occurrence clustering. Held by TCRdb, this immuneACCESS table contains in-frame sequences only and omits some clones. Under half of the omission traces to an unresolved V gene where checked; the cause of the rest is unknown. V, J and clone size reflect that table, while D and trimming were determined from the DNA. The sample table lists 40,000 or so clones, around 90% of them with a count of one. The biggest ten clones account for 8% of the sample.

The cohort consisted of hundreds of healthy bone marrow donors. All cohort members were sampled while nominally healthy, although unrecorded immune exposures were likely present. The donor tested CMV seropositive, placing the donor among the approximately 290 seropositive members of the cohort. Each donor provided a peripheral blood sample, and peripheral blood mononuclear cells were used for TCR beta sequencing. The Qiagen DNeasy Blood Extraction Kit was used to extract genomic DNA from the blood cell samples. Paper-wide results and their limitations: In a later analysis, HLA-associated TCR beta chains showed more clonal expansion and lower generation probabilities than non-associated chains that were equally common. In this cohort, only TCR beta chains were sequenced, and detectable features were limited by the absence of alpha or paired-chain data. Some IMGT-functional V segments, including TRBV6-2 and TRBV6-3, could not be told apart with the 87-base-pair reads, so those segments were excluded. Broadly in line with IMGT annotations, most TCR beta V segments showed up in productive rearrangements about 87% or about 30% of the time in an earlier analysis of a few hundred of the donors. In vitro tests confirmed that three of the cytomegalovirus-associated TCR beta chains recognize cytomegalovirus antigens. The study listed 150 to 200 TCR beta chains as associated with cytomegalovirus. Most TCR sequences were observed very rarely across donors, whereas some public TCRs were present in many individuals. A further reported finding was that TCR beta sequences accurately predicted the HLA-A and HLA-B alleles for most subjects in the first cohort. At a false discovery rate of 0.05, a later analysis linked about 16,000 TCR beta sequences to specific HLA alleles. Roughly uniform sequencing depth across donors was assumed in presence/absence analyses, although this assumption may not hold. Linkage disequilibrium might explain the correlated functional status among segregating V segments, but an unknown experimental factor could not be ruled out. Compared with the roughly 720-donor mean, donors in an Asian-associated ancestry cluster had fewer N-insertions in productive TCRs, according to a later genetic analysis. Immune exposure information for the cohort was limited to CMV serostatus. Several of the top co-occurrence clusters appeared to be linked to parvovirus B19, influenza, CMV and Epstein-Barr virus, according to a later analysis. A later analysis found that TCR association rates varied across HLA loci, with DRB1 alleles showing the most associated TCRs and HLA-C alleles the fewest. In both the original and validation cohorts, the classifier was reported to diagnose cytomegalovirus status with high specificity and sensitivity. Because counts were too low, about 18 rarely observed V segments, including chromosome 9 orphons, were left out of the earlier analysis of approximately 580 of the donors. A cluster of highly shared sequence variants was judged likely to be a technical artifact of the sequencing pipeline. Most CMV-associated TCR beta chains appeared to be HLA-restricted in a later analysis, and the HLA associations seemed to be driven largely by CMV exposure. A later genetic analysis associated a missense DCLRE1C variant with V-gene and J-gene trimming of TCR beta chains, and an independent cohort replicated the association. Assigning TCR associations to individual alleles was difficult when HLA alleles, especially DR and DQ, strongly co-occurred. Because HLA typing was missing for some donors at each locus, association tests included only the typed subset. It was suggested by the authors that the approach could potentially be generalized to other disease states and immunological phenotypes.

The sample comprised PBMCs. This clonotype was obtained from a woman between 35 and 50 years old in good health and CMV-seropositive. The chain is encoded by TRBV19 joined to TRBJ1-4; the D region possibly corresponds to TRBD1 (6 bases align). CDR3 loop: CASSPHRGARTNEKLFF. The nucleotide sequence is given as TGTGCCAGTAGTCCCCATCGGGGGGCTCGAACTAATGAAAAACTGTTTTTT.